One sample yielded the 30 T cell receptor beta chains listed below, sequenced in a study of T cells after yellow fever vaccination. In TCRdb, the 5' RACE reads were re-called with MiXCR into one record per CDR3 protein. The sample lists 450,000 to 600,000 distinct CDR3 sequences, 17% occurring once. The sequenced sample was PBMCs, obtained about 5 days after the first yellow fever vaccination. Receptor source: a man aged 18 to 30 who received the YFV17D yellow fever vaccine.

This chain connects TRBV15 to TRBJ1-5; D gene unclear. Trimming cost V 4 bases and J 3 bases, with 13 bases left between them. The CDR3 runs 15 residues. CDR1 and CDR2 (germline): LNHNV, YYDKDF (reference sequence). The CDR3 loop is CATSTFLSDNQPQHF. As DNA, the CDR3 is TGTGCCACCAGCACTTTTTTAAGTGACAATCAGCCCCAGCATTTT.

This rearrangement joins TRBV3-1 to TRBJ1-3; no firm D call. The CDR3 sequence is 16 residues long. Trimming left V 4 bases short and J 0 bases short, with 13 bases between. CDR1 is LGHDT and CDR2 is YNNKEL in the germline V gene (reference sequence). The CDR3 coding sequence is TGTGCCAGCAGCCGCATGCCTTGGAGCTCTGGAAACACCATATATTTT. It is translated as CASSRMPWSSGNTIYF. Complete variable domain (other parts from reference TRBV3-1 and TRBJ1-3): DTAVSQTPKYLVTQMGNDKSIKCEQNLGHDTMYWYKQDSKKFLKIMFSYNNKELIINETVPNRFSPKSPDKAHLNLHINSLELGDSAVYFCASSRMPWSSGNTIYFGEGSWLTVV.

As to this clonotype: This may stem from a read error, because a much larger clone lies one nucleotide away. The CDR3: CATSDWDQPQHF. DNA for the CDR3: TGTGCCACCAGTGATTGGGATCAGCCCCAGCATTTT. The chain couples TRBV24-1 to TRBJ1-5; unclear D gene. The CDR3 runs to 12 residues. The germline CDR1 and CDR2 sequences are KGHDR and SFDVKD. V lost 2 bases, J lost 5 bases, and 3 bases lay in between.

The V and J genes are TRBV4-1 and TRBJ2-2; D may correspond to TRBD1 or TRBD2 (5 bases each). CDR3 size: 14 residues. Germline V gene lookup returns CDR1 MGHRA and CDR2 YSYEKL. V was shortened by 0 bases and J by 6 bases, with 8 bases between the two germline ends. The DNA of the CDR3 is TGCGCCAGCAGCCAAGATGGGGGTGCCGGGGAGCTGTTTTTT. This codes for CASSQDGGAGELFF.

This clonotype was found a few times. The CDR3 loop is CASSRQGVSGPQHF. CDR3 nucleotide sequence: TGTGCCAGCAGCAGACAGGGGGTATCAGGGCCCCAGCATTTT. V usage is TRBV12-3 or TRBV12-4 and J usage is TRBJ1-5; 9 bases are shared with TRBD1. This CDR3 spans 14 amino acids. Trimming took 6 bases from V and 9 from J; bases not matched to a gene: 9.

This clonotype was observed a few times. The rearrangement joins TRBV12-3 or TRBV12-4 to TRBJ1-6, with a tentative D call TRBD1 (6 bases). V was clipped by 3 bases and J by 8 bases, with 17 bases between them. This CDR3 contains 16 residues. The CDR3, as DNA: TGTGCCAGCAGTTTGGGGGCCGCCCTTCTGTATTCACCCCTCCACTTT. Translating it yields CASSLGAALLYSPLHF.

This clonotype was found once. Since a much larger clone is just one base distant, this may be a read error. The CDR3 nucleotides read TGCAGCGTCGACAGGACATACCAGGGAACTGAAGCTTTCTTT. Translation: CSVDRTYQGTEAFF. The chain combines TRBV29-1 with TRBJ1-1, with D maybe TRBD1 (6 bases). The V and J ends lost 6 bases and 5 bases respectively, with 19 bases between them. The CDR3 is made up of 14 amino acids. From germline, CDR1 is SQVTM and CDR2 ANQGSEA.

Only a few counts were recorded for this clonotype. V usage is TRBV4-2 and J usage is TRBJ2-7, with D perhaps assigned TRBD1 or TRBD2 (5 bases each). This CDR3 is built from 12 residues. The germline CDR1 and CDR2 sequences are LGHNA and YNFKEQ. Deletions cut 5 bases from V and 6 bases from J, with 11 bases between. CDR3 loop: CASSSWGSEQYF. As DNA, the CDR3 is TGTGCCAGCAGCTCATGGGGGTCCGAGCAGTACTTC.

V and J are TRBV9 and TRBJ1-2, with a weak D call TRBD1 (6 bases). Per germline, CDR1 SGDLS and CDR2 YYNGEE. Between the trimmed V and J ends, which lost 3 bases and 2 bases, there was a span of 11 bases. The length of the CDR3 is 14 residues. The CDR3, as DNA: TGTGCCAGCAGCGCATATACAGGGAACTATGGCTACACCTTC. Its translation is CASSAYTGNYGYTF.

The rearrangement links TRBV20-1 to TRBJ2-7; D ambiguous. The V and J ends lost 0 bases and 4 bases respectively, with 10 bases between them. The germline CDR1 and CDR2 sequences are DFQATT and SNEGSKA (reference sequence). This CDR3 has 13 amino acids. CDR3 region: CSAREQLRYEQYV. DNA of the CDR3: TGCAGTGCTAGAGAACAACTCAGGTACGAGCAGTACGTC.

This clonotype was recorded a few times. The chain links TRBV12-5 to TRBJ2-3; D is tentatively TRBD1 or TRBD2 (5 bases each). With 0 bases removed from V and 6 bases from J, the gap between germline ends came to 13 bases. The CDR3 loop spans 15 amino acids. Germline-derived CDR1 and CDR2 are LGHNT and FRNRAP. CDR3 sequence reads: CASGLVGDQADTQYF. As DNA, the CDR3 is TGTGCTAGTGGTTTGGTAGGGGACCAGGCGGATACGCAGTATTTT.

The chain carries TRBV9 and TRBJ2-3; 9 nucleotides match TRBD2. V trimming: 4 bases; J trimming: 14 bases; junction bases outside the gene matches: 14. The CDR3 totals 14 residues. Germline values: CDR1 SGDLS, CDR2 YYNGEE. CDR3 amino acids: CASSIIPSGASMYF. CDR3 coding DNA: TGTGCCAGCAGCATAATACCTAGCGGGGCATCAATGTATTTT.

J is TRBJ1-4 and V is TRBV6-1; tentatively, D is TRBD1 (5 bases). V lost 9 bases and J lost 5, with 19 bases in between. The CDR3 covers 15 residues. Germline assignment: CDR1 MNHNS and CDR2 SASEGT. CDR3 sequence: CASRMPGTPNEKLFF. The CDR3 DNA reads as TGTGCCAGTAGGATGCCTGGGACGCCCAATGAAAAACTGTTTTTT.

In regard to this clonotype: One end of the junction does not line up with germline, which may come from a read error. The chain uses TRBV7-9 and TRBJ2-3; 7 nucleotides match TRBD2. Germline V gene data show CDR1 as SEHNR and CDR2 as FQNEAQ (reference sequence). This CDR3 comprises 13 residues. Here the CDR3 reads CAISRGVTDTQYF. The CDR3 DNA sequence: TGTGCCATCAGCCGGGGGGTCACAGATACGCAGTATTTT.

The gene calls are TRBV3-1 and TRBJ2-5; D is perhaps TRBD1 (5 bases). CDR1 is LGHDT, CDR2 YNNKEL, per germline (reference sequence). V lost 2 bases and J lost 5, with 15 bases in between. The CDR3 length is 15 residues. DNA of the CDR3: TGTGCCAGCAGCCAAAGTGGGGCTAGTGGTGAGACCCAGTACTTC. Encoded protein: CASSQSGASGETQYF.

This clonotype came up a few times. The chain combines TRBV5-1 with TRBJ2-1; unclear D gene. V lost 0 bases to trimming and J lost 4 bases, with 11 bases between them. The CDR3 is made up of 15 amino acids. The germline V gene has CDR1 SGHRS and CDR2 YFSETQ. The chain's CDR3 is CASSLVPRKYNEQFF. The CDR3, as DNA: TGCGCCAGCAGCTTGGTCCCCAGGAAATACAATGAGCAGTTCTTC.

The CDR3 nucleotides are TGTGCCAGCAGTTCTACAGGGAGCGATGAGCAGTTCTTC. It codes for CASSSTGSDEQFF. The V and J genes are TRBV7-6 and TRBJ2-1; a weak D match, TRBD1 (6 bases). V dropped 6 bases and J dropped 8 bases, with 14 bases sitting between them. This CDR3 is 13 amino acids long. The germline gives CDR1 SGHVS, CDR2 FNYEAQ. The full variable domain, rest sourced from reference TRBV7-6 and TRBJ2-1, is GAGVSQSPRYKVTKRGQDVALRCDPISGHVSLYWYRQALGQGPEFLTYFNYEAQQDKSGLPNDRFSAERPEGSISTLTIQRTEQRDSAMYRCASSSTGSDEQFFGPGTRLTVL.

The chain combines TRBV19 with TRBJ1-1; no reliable D call. CDR1 and CDR2 (germline): LNHDA, SQIVND (reference sequence). The V and J ends lost 3 bases and 4 bases respectively, with 15 bases between them. The CDR3 has 15 amino acids. In nucleotides, the CDR3 is TGTGCCAGTAGTATGGGCCAACCCTGGGCCACTGAAGCTTTCTTT. Translated, it gives CASSMGQPWATEAFF.

This clonotype has more than one count but fewer than ten. The V gene is TRBV10-3, the J gene TRBJ2-4, with 8 bases aligning to TRBD1. The length of the CDR3 is 14 residues. J gave up 7 bases and V 3 bases, and 5 bases lay outside the gene matches. The germline CDR1 and CDR2 sequences are ENHRY and SYGVKD. CDR3 loop: CAISDNRGSNIQYF. DNA for the CDR3: TGTGCCATCAGTGATAACAGGGGGTCCAACATTCAGTACTTC.

The chain recombines TRBV6-1 with TRBJ1-2; the D is unclear. This CDR3 contains 13 residues. The V gene's germline CDR1 is MNHNS and CDR2 SASEGT. V lost 6 bases and J 0 bases, leaving 8 bases between the germline ends. CDR3 in amino acids: CASSEGSNYGYTF. The CDR3 DNA reads as TGTGCCAGCAGCGAGGGTTCTAACTATGGCTACACCTTC.

The chain couples TRBV29-1 to TRBJ2-7; TRBD1 might be the D (6 bases). V was clipped by 8 bases and J by 2 bases, with 13 bases between them. The CDR3 is 12 residues long. The V gene's germline CDR1 is SQVTM and CDR2 ANQGSEA. CDR3 DNA: TGCAGCTTCCGGGACACGACCTACGAGCAGTACTTC. As protein: CSFRDTTYEQYF.

This clonotype has at least ten counts. This chain links TRBV5-1 with TRBJ1-5, with D perhaps matching TRBD1 (5 bases). The CDR3 runs to 15 residues. V was trimmed by 4 bases and J by 4 bases, leaving 15 bases between them. CDR1 is SGHRS and CDR2 is YFSETQ in the germline V gene. In nucleotides, the CDR3 is TGCGCCAGCAGCGACAGTCCGGGTTCTAATCAGCCCCAGCATTTT. The encoded protein is CASSDSPGSNQPQHF. The full variable domain, with the rest looked up from reference TRBV5-1 and TRBJ1-5, is KAGVTQTPRYLIKTRGQQVTLSCSPISGHRSVSWYQQTPGQGLQFLFEYFSETQRNKGNFPGRFSGRQFSNSRSEMNVSTLELGDSALYLCASSDSPGSNQPQHFGDGTRLSIL.

This clonotype was seen a handful of times. The chain couples TRBV5-1 to TRBJ2-3, with TRBD2 matching 8 bases. CDR1 and CDR2 (germline): SGHRS, YFSETQ. The CDR3 is 16 amino acids. The V gene end was trimmed by 0 bases and the J gene end by 2 bases; junction bases not matched to a gene: 5. This CDR3 is CASSLGGGGITDTQYF. DNA of the CDR3: TGCGCCAGCAGCTTGGGTGGCGGGGGGATCACAGATACGCAGTATTTT.

The table lists this clonotype with many counts. This chain links TRBV6-5 with TRBJ2-5, with TRBD2 matching 7 bases. CDR1 MNHEY and CDR2 SVGAGI come from the germline V gene. The CDR3 consists of 15 residues. The V gene end was trimmed by 5 bases and the J gene end by 5 bases; junction bases not matched to a gene: 11. The CDR3, as DNA: TGTGCCAGCAGTCCCCGTTTGGGGGAGGGGGAGACCCAGTACTTC. This gives the protein CASSPRLGEGETQYF.

V usage is TRBV24-1 and J usage is TRBJ1-5, with D possibly matching TRBD1 (5 bases). The germline CDR1 and CDR2 sequences are KGHDR and SFDVKD. This CDR3 has 18 amino acids. Trimming stripped 5 bases from V and 0 bases from J, with 19 bases between. CDR3 coding DNA: TGTGCCACCAGTGCATCAGGCTGGGGGTCATATAGCAATCAGCCCCAGCATTTT. Its protein is CATSASGWGSYSNQPQHF.

V gene TRBV7-8 combines with J gene TRBJ2-2, with 15 bases fitting TRBD2. Germline V CDR1 and CDR2: SGHVS, FQNEAQ. V lost 3 bases and J lost 6; bases outside the gene matches: 8. The CDR3 loop spans 18 amino acids. CDR3 amino acids: CASSFGRTSGGGPGELFF. The DNA for the CDR3 is TGTGCCAGCAGCTTCGGACGGACTAGCGGGGGGGGTCCCGGGGAGCTGTTTTTT.

This clonotype was picked up a small number of times. The rearrangement links TRBV3-1 to TRBJ2-5, with D perhaps being TRBD1 or TRBD2 (5 bases each). Germline V CDR1 and CDR2: LGHDT, YNNKEL (reference sequence). The CDR3 contains 15 residues. The V gene lost 5 bases and the J gene lost 7 bases, with 20 bases spanning the gap. CDR3 in DNA: TGTGCCAGCAGCAATAGAGGGGCTACCCCAGGGACCCAGTACTTC. It translates to CASSNRGATPGTQYF.

The rearrangement links TRBV5-1 to TRBJ2-5; TRBD2 agrees at 9 bases. The junction had 2 bases not matched to a gene; V was cut back by 4 bases and J by 4 bases. Germline CDR1 is SGHRS and CDR2 is YFSETQ. The CDR3 runs to 13 residues. The CDR3 here is CASSLAGIETQYF. As DNA, the CDR3 is TGCGCCAGCAGCCTAGCGGGGATAGAGACCCAGTACTTC.

In its sample, this clonotype was seen a few times. The chain uses TRBV30 and TRBJ2-1; weak D call: TRBD2 (6 bases). Per the germline V gene, CDR1 is GTSNPN and CDR2 is SVGIG (reference sequence). This CDR3 spans 14 amino acids. The V end lost 0 bases, the J end lost 9 bases, and 15 bases lay between the germline ends. CDR3 amino acids: CAWSVGTPSSEQFF. DNA for the CDR3: TGTGCCTGGAGTGTGGGGACTCCCAGTAGTGAGCAGTTCTTC.

This clonotype was counted between two and nine times. The chain links TRBV27 to TRBJ1-1, with D hard to call. V was shortened by 8 bases and J by 1 base, with 14 bases between the two germline ends. This CDR3 has 14 amino acids. Germline V CDR1 and CDR2: MNHEY, SMNVEV (reference sequence). As DNA, the CDR3 is TGTGCCAGCCTCCCCCTTTTAGGGAACACTGAAGCTTTCTTT. It yields the protein CASLPLLGNTEAFF.